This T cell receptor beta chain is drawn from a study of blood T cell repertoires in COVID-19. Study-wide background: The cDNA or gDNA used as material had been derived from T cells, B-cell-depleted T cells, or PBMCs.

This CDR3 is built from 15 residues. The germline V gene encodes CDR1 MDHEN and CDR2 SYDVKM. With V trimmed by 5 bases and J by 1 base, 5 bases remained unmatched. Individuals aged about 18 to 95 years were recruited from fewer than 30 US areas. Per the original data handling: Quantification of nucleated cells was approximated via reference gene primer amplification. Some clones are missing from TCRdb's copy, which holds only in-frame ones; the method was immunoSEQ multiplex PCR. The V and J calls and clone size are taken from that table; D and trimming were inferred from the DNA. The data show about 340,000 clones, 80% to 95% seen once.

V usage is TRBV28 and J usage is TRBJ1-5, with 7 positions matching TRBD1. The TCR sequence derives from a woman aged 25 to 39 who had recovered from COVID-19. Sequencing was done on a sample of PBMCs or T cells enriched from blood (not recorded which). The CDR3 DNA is TGTGCCAGCAGTCCGACAGGGACCAGCAATCAGCCCCAGCATTTT. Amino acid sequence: CASSPTGTSNQPQHF.